These T cell receptor beta chains were read from a single sample in a study of molecular identifiers for immune sequencing clone quantification. Each CDR3 protein gets one entry after TCRdb re-called the PCR reads with MiXCR. The sample carries fewer than 100,000 distinct CDR3 sequences, roughly 21% recorded once. The sequenced sample was naive CD8+ T cells from blood, with Jurkat cell RNA spiked in. These receptors all come from a human donor in good health. Some libraries in this study had Jurkat cell RNA spiked in. Both conserved end residues are part of each CDR3. The order of the fields is CDR3 length, clone size, J gene, D gene, V gene, CDR3 DNA, CDR3 protein. The D gene is left open where the match is weak. Expanded clones are given a class, and other clones once, few, many or no size at all.

CDR3 length: 15
clone size: NA
J gene: TRBJ2-7
D gene: TRBD2
V gene: TRBV5-6
CDR3 DNA: TGTGCCAGCAGTGGCGGGGGGGCCGCTCCCTACGAGCAGTACTTC
CDR3 protein: CASSGGGAAPYEQYF

CDR3 length: 16
clone size: NA
J gene: TRBJ2-3
D gene: NA
V gene: TRBV4-3
CDR3 DNA: TGCGCCAGCAGCCAAGAAACGGGAATTAGCACAGATACGCAGTATTTT
CDR3 protein: CASSQETGISTDTQYF

CDR3 length: 15
clone size: NA
J gene: TRBJ2-1
D gene: TRBD2
V gene: TRBV6-2/TRBV6-3
CDR3 DNA: TGTGCCAGCAGTTCTTTCCGGGGGGGCCGGAATGAGCAGTTCTTC
CDR3 protein: CASSSFRGGRNEQFF

CDR3 length: 13
clone size: many
J gene: TRBJ1-6
D gene: NA
V gene: TRBV5-1
CDR3 DNA: TGCGCCAGCAGGGACGCGGGTTTTTCACCCCTCCACTTT
CDR3 protein: CASRDAGFSPLHF

CDR3 length: 14
clone size: many
J gene: TRBJ2-3
D gene: TRBD1
V gene: TRBV4-1
CDR3 DNA: TGCGCCAGCAATGACAGGGAAAGCACAGATACGCAGTATTTT
CDR3 protein: CASNDRESTDTQYF

CDR3 length: 14
clone size: few
J gene: TRBJ2-1
D gene: NA
V gene: TRBV9
CDR3 DNA: TGTGCCAGCAGCGGCCGGGACTCTAACAATGAGCAGTTCTTC
CDR3 protein: CASSGRDSNNEQFF

CDR3 length: 16
clone size: many
J gene: TRBJ1-2
D gene: TRBD1
V gene: TRBV6-2/TRBV6-3
CDR3 DNA: TGTGCCAGCAGTCGGTCGAGGGACAGGCAAAACTATGGCTACACCTTC
CDR3 protein: CASSRSRDRQNYGYTF

CDR3 length: 16
clone size: many
J gene: TRBJ2-3
D gene: TRBD2
V gene: TRBV7-9
CDR3 DNA: TGTGCCAGCAGCCTTGGACTAGCGGGAGCCGCAGATACGCAGTATTTT
CDR3 protein: CASSLGLAGAADTQYF

CDR3 length: 15
clone size: NA
J gene: TRBJ2-1
D gene: NA
V gene: TRBV9
CDR3 DNA: TGTGCCAGCAGCGTATCCGGCTCCAGGGGCAATGAGCAGTTCTTC
CDR3 protein: CASSVSGSRGNEQFF

CDR3 length: 13
clone size: many
J gene: TRBJ1-1
D gene: NA
V gene: TRBV7-9
CDR3 DNA: TGTGCCAGCAGCGGGGGGCCGAACACTGAAGCTTTCTTT
CDR3 protein: CASSGGPNTEAFF

CDR3 length: 17
clone size: few
J gene: TRBJ1-4
D gene: NA
V gene: TRBV3-1
CDR3 DNA: TGTGCCAGCAGCCCCTCAGGGTCGGTTGCAACTAATGAAAAACTGTTTTTT
CDR3 protein: CASSPSGSVATNEKLFF

CDR3 length: 15
clone size: many
J gene: TRBJ1-1
D gene: NA
V gene: TRBV6-5
CDR3 DNA: TGTGCCAGCAGTTCCGGCATAACACGAGCCACTGAAGCTTTCTTT
CDR3 protein: CASSSGITRATEAFF

CDR3 length: 14
clone size: NA
J gene: TRBJ1-2
D gene: NA
V gene: TRBV3-1
CDR3 DNA: TGTGCCAGCAGCCAATGGGCCCAGGGATTTGGCTACACCTTC
CDR3 protein: CASSQWAQGFGYTF

CDR3 length: 19
clone size: NA
J gene: TRBJ1-1
D gene: NA
V gene: TRBV14
CDR3 DNA: TGTGCCAGCAGCCATTCTCACTGGGTGGTGGGCAGTGAGAACACTGAAGCTTTCTTT
CDR3 protein: CASSHSHWVVGSENTEAFF

CDR3 length: 15
clone size: many
J gene: TRBJ1-1
D gene: NA
V gene: TRBV27
CDR3 DNA: TGTGCCAGCAGTTTAAGCGGCAGCATGAACACTGAAGCTTTCTTT
CDR3 protein: CASSLSGSMNTEAFF

CDR3 length: 18
clone size: many
J gene: TRBJ2-3
D gene: TRBD2
V gene: TRBV6-8
CDR3 DNA: TGTGCCAGCAGTTACTCGAGAGGTAGCGGGAGGAGCACAGATACGCAGTATTTT
CDR3 protein: CASSYSRGSGRSTDTQYF

CDR3 length: 14
clone size: NA
J gene: TRBJ1-5
D gene: NA
V gene: TRBV5-6
CDR3 DNA: TGTGCCAGCACCTACATGCGGGGGGGTCAGCCCCAGCATTTT
CDR3 protein: CASTYMRGGQPQHF

CDR3 length: 13
clone size: few
J gene: TRBJ1-1
D gene: NA
V gene: TRBV6-5
CDR3 DNA: TGTGCCAGCAGTTACTCAGAGGACACTGAAGCTTTCTTT
CDR3 protein: CASSYSEDTEAFF

CDR3 length: 16
clone size: few
J gene: TRBJ1-6
D gene: TRBD1
V gene: TRBV6-1
CDR3 DNA: TGTGCCAGCAGTCCTACAGGGGGTGGATATAATTCACCCCTCCACTTT
CDR3 protein: CASSPTGGGYNSPLHF

CDR3 length: 15
clone size: NA
J gene: TRBJ2-7
D gene: NA
V gene: TRBV28
CDR3 DNA: TGTGCCAGCAGTTTAGGTACAGGACTTTCCTACGAGCAGTACTTC
CDR3 protein: CASSLGTGLSYEQYF

CDR3 length: 15
clone size: NA
J gene: TRBJ1-1
D gene: TRBD1
V gene: TRBV9
CDR3 DNA: TGTGCCAGCAGCGTAGCAACAGGGGGCAACACTGGAGCTTTCTTT
CDR3 protein: CASSVATGGNTGAFF

CDR3 length: 22
clone size: many
J gene: TRBJ2-6
D gene: NA
V gene: TRBV4-1
CDR3 DNA: TGCGCCAGCAGCCAAGATCAAGGTCACCTGGGTGATGAGTTGTACGGGGCCAACGTCCTGACTTTC
CDR3 protein: CASSQDQGHLGDELYGANVLTF

CDR3 length: 12
clone size: NA
J gene: TRBJ1-2
D gene: NA
V gene: TRBV29-1
CDR3 DNA: TGCAGCGTTGGCGGGACGGACTATGGCTACACCTTC
CDR3 protein: CSVGGTDYGYTF